A selection of T cell receptor beta chains follows, all from one sample in a study of T-cell reconstitution after alpha-beta-depleted transplantation in children. TCRdb fed the PCR reads into MiXCR, producing one record per CDR3 protein. The sample holds around 500,000 distinct CDR3 sequences, approximately 12% seen once. This specimen consisted of PBMCs from the stem cell graft donor, obtained from the stem cell graft. The receptors come from a human donor who donated a stem cell graft to a child with combined immunodeficiency. The CDR3 runs from the conserved cysteine through the conserved F or W. The order of the fields is clone size, D gene, V gene, J gene, CDR3 DNA, CDR3 protein. A D gene is named only where the DNA matches it firmly. For some rows the clone size is stated as once, few or many, or as a class when expanded; others skip it.

clone size: -; D gene: -; V gene: TRBV20-1; J gene: TRBJ2-2; CDR3 DNA: TGCAGTGCTAGAGTCGACCTTAACACCGGGGAGCTGTTTTTT; CDR3 protein: CSARVDLNTGELFF
clone size: few; D gene: -; V gene: TRBV6-2/TRBV6-3; J gene: TRBJ2-7; CDR3 DNA: TGTGCCAGCACCCAACTGGGGGTGGACGGTTCCTACGAGCAGTACTTC; CDR3 protein: CASTQLGVDGSYEQYF
clone size: -; D gene: TRBD1; V gene: TRBV11-1; J gene: TRBJ1-6; CDR3 DNA: TGTGCCAGCGGCTCGGGCGGGACAGGGGCCAAAAGCTCCTATAATTCACCCCTCCACTTT; CDR3 protein: CASGSGGTGAKSSYNSPLHF
clone size: -; D gene: TRBD2; V gene: TRBV11-2; J gene: TRBJ2-1; CDR3 DNA: TGTGCCAGCAGCTTATCCTCTAGCGGGGGAGTTACTTACAATGAGCAGTTCTTC; CDR3 protein: CASSLSSSGGVTYNEQFF
clone size: many; D gene: TRBD1; V gene: TRBV24-1; J gene: TRBJ2-5; CDR3 DNA: TGTGCCACCAGTGATTACAGGGGAGCACAAGAGACCCAGTACTTC; CDR3 protein: CATSDYRGAQETQYF
clone size: -; D gene: -; V gene: TRBV5-6; J gene: TRBJ2-2; CDR3 DNA: TGTGCCAGCAGCTTGTGGATAGCCAGCACCGGGGAGCTGTTTTTT; CDR3 protein: CASSLWIASTGELFF
clone size: -; D gene: -; V gene: TRBV20-1; J gene: TRBJ1-1; CDR3 DNA: TGCAGTGCTCCGGACATCCGGGGAACTGAAGCTTTCTTT; CDR3 protein: CSAPDIRGTEAFF
clone size: many; D gene: TRBD1; V gene: TRBV28; J gene: TRBJ1-2; CDR3 DNA: TGTGCCAGCAGTTTCGCTAGGACAGGGGGCAGCTATGGCTACACCTTC; CDR3 protein: CASSFARTGGSYGYTF
clone size: few; D gene: -; V gene: TRBV6-5; J gene: TRBJ2-5; CDR3 DNA: TGTGCCAGCCGGCGGGTAATAGGGGAGACCCAGTACTTC; CDR3 protein: CASRRVIGETQYF
clone size: -; D gene: TRBD1; V gene: TRBV12-3/TRBV12-4; J gene: TRBJ2-2; CDR3 DNA: TGTGCCAGCAGTTTAGAGACAGGGAACACCCGGGAGCTGTTTTTT; CDR3 protein: CASSLETGNTRELFF
clone size: many; D gene: TRBD2; V gene: TRBV20-1; J gene: TRBJ2-1; CDR3 DNA: TGCAGTGCTCCCGCCGGGACTAGCGCCTACAATGAGCAGTTCTTC; CDR3 protein: CSAPAGTSAYNEQFF
clone size: many; D gene: -; V gene: TRBV20-1; J gene: TRBJ2-1; CDR3 DNA: TGCAGTGCTAGAGTAAGGACTACCGAAGTGGAGCAGTTCTTC; CDR3 protein: CSARVRTTEVEQFF
clone size: -; D gene: -; V gene: TRBV24-1; J gene: TRBJ2-3; CDR3 DNA: TGTGCCACCAGTGACCCTCATGCGCAGTATTTT; CDR3 protein: CATSDPHAQYF
clone size: few; D gene: -; V gene: TRBV6-5; J gene: TRBJ1-1; CDR3 DNA: TGTGCCAGCAGTTACTCGAGACGGGGAGGGACTGAAGCTTTCTTT; CDR3 protein: CASSYSRRGGTEAFF
clone size: -; D gene: TRBD1; V gene: TRBV12-3/TRBV12-4; J gene: TRBJ2-1; CDR3 DNA: TGTGCCAGCAGTCACCCGGGACAGGCATTCAATGAGCAGTTCTTC; CDR3 protein: CASSHPGQAFNEQFF
clone size: many; D gene: TRBD2; V gene: TRBV6-1; J gene: TRBJ2-1; CDR3 DNA: TGTGCCAGCAGGACTAGCCTACCCTACAATGAGCAGTTCTTC; CDR3 protein: CASRTSLPYNEQFF
clone size: few; D gene: -; V gene: TRBV7-2; J gene: TRBJ2-2; CDR3 DNA: TGTGCCAGCAGCTTAAGGGAGCTGGCTAACCCCGGGGAGCTGTTTTTT; CDR3 protein: CASSLRELANPGELFF
clone size: few; D gene: -; V gene: TRBV11-3; J gene: TRBJ2-7; CDR3 DNA: TGTGCCAGCAGCTTCCGGGACAATCTCTACGAGCAGTACTTC; CDR3 protein: CASSFRDNLYEQYF
clone size: few; D gene: -; V gene: TRBV11-2; J gene: TRBJ1-1; CDR3 DNA: TGTGCCAGCAGCTTAGACCGACAAGGGGACACTGAAGCTTTCTTT; CDR3 protein: CASSLDRQGDTEAFF
clone size: -; D gene: TRBD1; V gene: TRBV30; J gene: TRBJ2-7; CDR3 DNA: TGTGCCTGGCAGAGTCTAGGACAGGCCTCCTACGAGCAGTACTTC; CDR3 protein: CAWQSLGQASYEQYF
clone size: -; D gene: TRBD2; V gene: TRBV14; J gene: TRBJ2-2; CDR3 DNA: TGTGCCAGCAGCCAAGTAAGGACTAGCGGGAGGCAGAACACCGGGGAGCTGTTTTTT; CDR3 protein: CASSQVRTSGRQNTGELFF
clone size: -; D gene: -; V gene: TRBV28; J gene: TRBJ1-4; CDR3 DNA: TGTGCCAACCTCCTTGGAAAACTGTTTTTT; CDR3 protein: CANLLGKLFF
clone size: few; D gene: -; V gene: TRBV6-1; J gene: TRBJ2-5; CDR3 DNA: TGTGCCAGCAGTGAGACAGAGCAAGAGACCCAGTACTTC; CDR3 protein: CASSETEQETQYF
clone size: many; D gene: -; V gene: TRBV12-3/TRBV12-4; J gene: TRBJ2-5; CDR3 DNA: TGTGCCAGCAGTTTAGCGCTATCAGGGGAAGAGACCCAGTACTTC; CDR3 protein: CASSLALSGEETQYF
clone size: many; D gene: -; V gene: TRBV20-1; J gene: TRBJ2-7; CDR3 DNA: TGCAGTGCTAGAGATGCGTCTCCAAGCTCCTACGAGCAGTACTTC; CDR3 protein: CSARDASPSSYEQYF
clone size: -; D gene: -; V gene: TRBV4-3; J gene: TRBJ2-3; CDR3 DNA: TGCGCCAGCAGCCAAGACCAAATCTTCCGATCTAGCACAGATACGCAGTATTTT; CDR3 protein: CASSQDQIFRSSTDTQYF
clone size: -; D gene: TRBD2; V gene: TRBV7-3; J gene: TRBJ2-3; CDR3 DNA: TGTGCCAGCAGCTTAAGCCAACTAGCGCCAGTGGATACGCAGTATTTT; CDR3 protein: CASSLSQLAPVDTQYF
clone size: -; D gene: TRBD2; V gene: TRBV28; J gene: TRBJ2-5; CDR3 DNA: TGTGCCAGCAGTTTTGGAACTAGCGGGCAACAAGAGACCCAGTACTTC; CDR3 protein: CASSFGTSGQQETQYF
clone size: many; D gene: -; V gene: TRBV12-3/TRBV12-4; J gene: TRBJ2-5; CDR3 DNA: TGTGCCAGCAGCCTGATGGGTGCCGAGGGGACCCAGTACTTC; CDR3 protein: CASSLMGAEGTQYF
clone size: -; D gene: TRBD2; V gene: TRBV7-3; J gene: TRBJ2-1; CDR3 DNA: TGTGCCAGCAGCTTAGGCGGGGGGGCCAGGGATGAGCAGTTCTTC; CDR3 protein: CASSLGGGARDEQFF
clone size: -; D gene: TRBD2; V gene: TRBV6-5; J gene: TRBJ2-1; CDR3 DNA: TGTGCCAGCAGACGACAGGGACTAGCGGACCCCTACAATGAGCAGTTCTTC; CDR3 protein: CASRRQGLADPYNEQFF
clone size: -; D gene: -; V gene: TRBV4-3; J gene: TRBJ1-1; CDR3 DNA: TGCGCCAGCAGCCAAGACGGTGATTGGGCTACTGAAGCTTTCTTT; CDR3 protein: CASSQDGDWATEAFF
clone size: -; D gene: -; V gene: TRBV2; J gene: TRBJ1-5; CDR3 DNA: TGTGCCAGCAGTGTCTACGAGAATCAGCCCCAGCATTTT; CDR3 protein: CASSVYENQPQHF
clone size: few; D gene: TRBD1; V gene: TRBV11-1; J gene: TRBJ2-3; CDR3 DNA: TGTGCCAGCAGCTACCAGTTTCCACGACAGGGCAGAAGCACAGATACGCAGTATTTT; CDR3 protein: CASSYQFPRQGRSTDTQYF
clone size: few; D gene: -; V gene: TRBV28; J gene: TRBJ2-1; CDR3 DNA: TGTGCCAGCAGTTTATGGGGGGGCGGGAGAAATGAGCAGTTCTTC; CDR3 protein: CASSLWGGGRNEQFF
clone size: few; D gene: -; V gene: TRBV7-2; J gene: TRBJ2-5; CDR3 DNA: TGTGCCAGCAGCTCAAGGGACGGCGGGGAGACCCAGTACTTC; CDR3 protein: CASSSRDGGETQYF
clone size: -; D gene: -; V gene: TRBV12-3/TRBV12-4; J gene: TRBJ1-2; CDR3 DNA: TGTGCCAGCACCCTCGGAGGGGTATATGGCTACACCTTC; CDR3 protein: CASTLGGVYGYTF
clone size: many; D gene: TRBD1; V gene: TRBV27; J gene: TRBJ2-3; CDR3 DNA: TGTGCCAGCAGTTCCCGGGACAGGGGGTCGTACACAGATACGCAGTATTTT; CDR3 protein: CASSSRDRGSYTDTQYF
clone size: many; D gene: -; V gene: TRBV29-1; J gene: TRBJ2-3; CDR3 DNA: TGCAGCCATCCCACACGGAGGGGCGGCACAGATACGCAGTATTTT; CDR3 protein: CSHPTRRGGTDTQYF
clone size: many; D gene: TRBD1; V gene: TRBV12-3/TRBV12-4; J gene: TRBJ1-1; CDR3 DNA: TGTGCCAGCAGTCCGACAGGGTTGTTGAACACTGAAGCTTTCTTT; CDR3 protein: CASSPTGLLNTEAFF
clone size: -; D gene: -; V gene: TRBV6-2/TRBV6-3; J gene: TRBJ2-2; CDR3 DNA: TGTGCCAGCAGGCGGACCGTGAACACCGGGGAGCTGTTTTTT; CDR3 protein: CASRRTVNTGELFF
clone size: few; D gene: TRBD2; V gene: TRBV20-1; J gene: TRBJ2-7; CDR3 DNA: TGCAGTGCACCCACCAGAGGTAGCGGGGGGTACGAGCAGTACTTC; CDR3 protein: CSAPTRGSGGYEQYF
clone size: -; D gene: TRBD2; V gene: TRBV29-1; J gene: TRBJ2-7; CDR3 DNA: TGCAGCGTTGAAGTCCCGGGGGGGCTATACTACGAGCAGTACTTC; CDR3 protein: CSVEVPGGLYYEQYF
clone size: few; D gene: -; V gene: TRBV24-1; J gene: TRBJ2-1; CDR3 DNA: TGTGCCACCAGTGATTGGCCCCTCCACAATGAGCAGTTCTTC; CDR3 protein: CATSDWPLHNEQFF
clone size: few; D gene: -; V gene: TRBV12-3/TRBV12-4; J gene: TRBJ2-7; CDR3 DNA: TGTGCCAGCAGTTTTGCCCAGGGTTACTACGAGCAGTACTTC; CDR3 protein: CASSFAQGYYEQYF
clone size: many; D gene: -; V gene: TRBV7-9; J gene: TRBJ1-2; CDR3 DNA: TGTGCCAGCAGCTTATCGGCCGCAAGGAACTATGGCTACACCTTC; CDR3 protein: CASSLSAARNYGYTF
clone size: -; D gene: -; V gene: TRBV11-3; J gene: TRBJ2-1; CDR3 DNA: TGTGCCAGCAGCCTTTGGTCTGGATCCTACAATGAGCAGTTCTTC; CDR3 protein: CASSLWSGSYNEQFF
clone size: few; D gene: -; V gene: TRBV11-2; J gene: TRBJ1-2; CDR3 DNA: TGTGCCAGCAGCTCAACGGACAGATTCTATGGCTACACCTTC; CDR3 protein: CASSSTDRFYGYTF
clone size: many; D gene: TRBD1; V gene: TRBV29-1; J gene: TRBJ2-1; CDR3 DNA: TGCAGCGTCGGACAGGGCTCCAATGAGCAGTTCTTC; CDR3 protein: CSVGQGSNEQFF
clone size: few; D gene: -; V gene: TRBV12-3/TRBV12-4; J gene: TRBJ1-4; CDR3 DNA: TGTGCCAGCAGTTCCTCCCTCTGGGCAGGCGAAAATGAAAAACTGTTTTTT; CDR3 protein: CASSSSLWAGENEKLFF
clone size: -; D gene: TRBD1; V gene: TRBV4-2; J gene: TRBJ2-2; CDR3 DNA: TGTGCCAGCAGCCAAGACATCACAGGGGTGACCGGGGAGCTGTTTTTT; CDR3 protein: CASSQDITGVTGELFF
clone size: few; D gene: -; V gene: TRBV18; J gene: TRBJ2-2; CDR3 DNA: TGTGCCAGCTCACCCGTGGTTGGCCAACCAGGACTCGGGGAGCTGTTTTTT; CDR3 protein: CASSPVVGQPGLGELFF
clone size: -; D gene: TRBD1; V gene: TRBV5-5; J gene: TRBJ2-6; CDR3 DNA: TGTGCCAGCAGCTTGTGGACAGGGGGGGATGGGGCCAACGTCCTGACTTTC; CDR3 protein: CASSLWTGGDGANVLTF
clone size: many; D gene: -; V gene: TRBV29-1; J gene: TRBJ2-1; CDR3 DNA: TGCAGCGTTATCCCGATTGATGAGCAGTTCTTC; CDR3 protein: CSVIPIDEQFF
clone size: many; D gene: -; V gene: TRBV29-1; J gene: TRBJ2-1; CDR3 DNA: TGCAGCGGGGGGGGCGCGACCCGGTACAATGAGCAGTTCTTC; CDR3 protein: CSGGGATRYNEQFF
clone size: few; D gene: TRBD1; V gene: TRBV5-5; J gene: TRBJ1-1; CDR3 DNA: TGTGCCAGCAGCTACTCCGGGACAGGTGTAAGTGAAGCTTTCTTT; CDR3 protein: CASSYSGTGVSEAFF
clone size: -; D gene: -; V gene: TRBV18; J gene: TRBJ1-2; CDR3 DNA: TGTGCCAGCTCACCACCAACACGGATTGGGAGCTACACCTTC; CDR3 protein: CASSPPTRIGSYTF
clone size: many; D gene: TRBD2; V gene: TRBV25-1; J gene: TRBJ2-5; CDR3 DNA: TGTGCCAGCAGTGAGGCGATAGCGGGAGGAGAGACCCAGTACTTC; CDR3 protein: CASSEAIAGGETQYF
clone size: -; D gene: TRBD2; V gene: TRBV5-1; J gene: TRBJ2-5; CDR3 DNA: TGCGCCAGCAGCTGGACTAGCAGAAGAGAGACCCAGTACTTC; CDR3 protein: CASSWTSRRETQYF